This T cell receptor (beta chain) originates from a study of T cell changes during pregnancy in multiple sclerosis. Generated by immunoSEQ multiplex PCR, the TCRdb table keeps only in-frame clones and is missing some. Of roughly 110,000 clones listed, 80% to 95% were seen once; the top ten hold approximately 1.4%. The germline CDR1 and CDR2 sequences are SEHNR and FQNEAQ (reference sequence). V trimming: 4 bases; J trimming: 6 bases; junction bases outside the gene matches: 5. CDR3 size: 14 residues. The starting material was peripheral blood, obtained in the third trimester of pregnancy. The sequence derives from a female donor with multiple sclerosis, enrolled in a pregnancy study. This chain uses TRBV7-9 with TRBJ1-5, with TRBD1 matching over 8 bases. The CDR3 nucleotides read TGTGCCAGCAGCTCGGACAGGGAGATTCAGCCCCAGCATTTT. It yields the protein CASSSDREIQPQHF.